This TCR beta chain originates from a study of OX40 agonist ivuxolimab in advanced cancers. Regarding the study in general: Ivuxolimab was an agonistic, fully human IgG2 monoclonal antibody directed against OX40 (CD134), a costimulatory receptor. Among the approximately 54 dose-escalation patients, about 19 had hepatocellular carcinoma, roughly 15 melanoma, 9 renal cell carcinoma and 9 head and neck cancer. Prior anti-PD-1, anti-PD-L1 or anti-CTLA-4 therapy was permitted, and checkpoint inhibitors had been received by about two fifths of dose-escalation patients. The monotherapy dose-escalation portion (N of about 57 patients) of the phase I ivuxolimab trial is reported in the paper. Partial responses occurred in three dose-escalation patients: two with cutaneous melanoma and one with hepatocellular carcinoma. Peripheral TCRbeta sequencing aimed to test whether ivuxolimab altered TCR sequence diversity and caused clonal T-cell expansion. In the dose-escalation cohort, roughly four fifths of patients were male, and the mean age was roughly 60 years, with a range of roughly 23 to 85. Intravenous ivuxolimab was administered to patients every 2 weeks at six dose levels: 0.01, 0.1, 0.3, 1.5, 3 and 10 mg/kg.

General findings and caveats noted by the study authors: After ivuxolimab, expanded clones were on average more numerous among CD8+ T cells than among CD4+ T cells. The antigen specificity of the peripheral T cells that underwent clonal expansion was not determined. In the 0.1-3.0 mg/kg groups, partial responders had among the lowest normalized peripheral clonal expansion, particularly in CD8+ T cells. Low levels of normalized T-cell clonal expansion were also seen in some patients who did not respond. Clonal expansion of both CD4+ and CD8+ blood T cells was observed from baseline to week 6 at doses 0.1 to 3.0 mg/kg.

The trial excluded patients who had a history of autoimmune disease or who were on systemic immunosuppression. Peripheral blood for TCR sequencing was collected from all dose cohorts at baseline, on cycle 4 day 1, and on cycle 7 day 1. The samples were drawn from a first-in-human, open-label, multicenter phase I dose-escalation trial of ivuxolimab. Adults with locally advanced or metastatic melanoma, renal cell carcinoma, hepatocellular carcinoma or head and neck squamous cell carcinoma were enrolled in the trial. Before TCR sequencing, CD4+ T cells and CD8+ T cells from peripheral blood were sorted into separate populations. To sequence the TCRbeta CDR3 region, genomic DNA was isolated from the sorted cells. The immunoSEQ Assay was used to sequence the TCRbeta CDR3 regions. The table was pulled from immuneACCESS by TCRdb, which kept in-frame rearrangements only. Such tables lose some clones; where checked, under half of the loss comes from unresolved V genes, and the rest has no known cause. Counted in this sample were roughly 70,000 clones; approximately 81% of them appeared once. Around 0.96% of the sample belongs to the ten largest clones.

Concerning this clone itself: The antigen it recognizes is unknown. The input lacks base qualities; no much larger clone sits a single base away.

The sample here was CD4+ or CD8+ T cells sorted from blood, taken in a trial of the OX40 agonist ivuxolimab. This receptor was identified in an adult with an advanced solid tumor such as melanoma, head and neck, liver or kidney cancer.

The nucleotides read TGTGCCAGTAATTTGGGGGGGCTCGACACCGGGGAGCTGTTTTTT. This translates into CASNLGGLDTGELFF. Rearrangement joined TRBV11-3 to TRBJ2-2, with TRBD2 tentatively as D gene (7 bases match). The V and J ends are trimmed by 9 bases and 3 bases, leaving 17 bases between them. Measured from the cysteine to the phenylalanine, the CDR3 is 15 residues long. Only the CDR3 part of the read is kept: 45 bases, read in frame from the first base. Sequences SGHNT (CDR1) and YENEEA (CDR2) are obtained from the germline V gene. When the CDR3 is completed using the reference TRBV11-3 and TRBJ2-2 genes on either side, the full variable domain is EAGVVQSPRYKIIEKKQPVAFWCNPISGHNTLYWYLQNLGQGPELLIRYENEEAVDDSQLPKDRFSAERLKGVDSTLKIQPAELGDSAVYLCASNLGGLDTGELFFGEGSRLTVL.